The 32 T cell receptor beta chains reported below all come from one sample, sequenced in a study of blood T cell repertoires in COVID-19. The data were produced by immunoSEQ multiplex PCR, yet TCRdb's version contains in-frame clones alone and is incomplete. Of 87,000 or so clones in the sample, around 81% were seen once. Sample: peripheral blood. Receptor source: a woman between 65 and 79 years old with acute or convalescent COVID-19.

J is TRBJ1-1 and V is TRBV4-2; no clear D gene. This CDR3 has 14 residues. V was shortened by 1 base and J by 5 bases, with 11 bases between the two germline ends. Germline V gene sequence: CDR1 LGHNA, CDR2 YNFKEQ. The CDR3 is CASSQGSVMTEAFF. CDR3 DNA sequence: TGTGCCAGCAGCCAAGGGAGTGTTATGACTGAAGCTTTCTTT.

This clone was counted between two and nine times. This chain connects TRBV2 to TRBJ1-6, with D possibly TRBD1 on 5 matching bases. V gave up 3 bases and J gave up 5 bases, with 14 bases separating them. Germline-derived CDR1 and CDR2 are SNHLY and FYNNEI. This CDR3 is 16 amino acids long. CDR3: CASSERRTLDNSPLHF. CDR3 DNA: TGTGCCAGCAGTGAGCGACGGACACTCGATAATTCACCCCTCCACTTT.

The CDR3 DNA reads TGTGCCACCAGTGATAACCCGGGACTAGCGGGTAGGAGGGAGACCCAGTACTTC. Its protein product is CATSDNPGLAGRRETQYF. The chain employs TRBV24-1 and TRBJ2-5, with TRBD2 matching 12 bases. The germline V gene encodes CDR1 KGHDR and CDR2 SFDVKD. The CDR3 has 18 residues. The ends lost 3 bases at V and 5 bases at J; junction bases unmatched: 12.

The V call is TRBV4-1, the J call TRBJ1-5, with a tentative D call TRBD1 (5 bases). Trimming removed 3 bases from V and 6 bases from J, with 15 bases in between. The CDR3 length is 15 residues. Germline CDR1 is MGHRA and CDR2 is YSYEKL. CDR3 protein: CASSHFESTVQPQHF. Written as DNA, the CDR3 is TGCGCCAGCAGCCACTTTGAGTCGACAGTTCAGCCCCAGCATTTT.

This chain links TRBV5-1 with TRBJ1-2; 8 nucleotides align to TRBD1. Germline CDR1 reads SGHRS; CDR2 reads YFSETQ. The CDR3 totals 17 residues. J gave up 3 bases and V 0 bases, and 10 bases lay outside the gene matches. The CDR3 DNA reads TGCGCCAGCAGCTTGGAGACAGGGGCTAACTCCCACTATGGCTACACCTTC. Protein sequence: CASSLETGANSHYGYTF.

This clone was observed a single time. The J gene is TRBJ2-3, the V gene TRBV28; 8 bases align to TRBD2. CDR1 MDHEN and CDR2 SYDVKM come from the germline V gene. The CDR3 spans 15 residues. Unmatched junction bases numbered 4, after V lost 5 bases and J lost 0 bases. CDR3 region: CASSSRGGSTDTQYF. CDR3 DNA: TGTGCCAGCAGTAGTCGGGGGGGTAGCACAGATACGCAGTATTTT.

The genes are TRBV6-2 or TRBV6-3 and TRBJ2-5, with D tentatively TRBD2 (5 bases). Per germline, CDR1 MNHEY and CDR2 SVGEGT. The CDR3 runs to 15 residues. Trimming removed 0 bases from V and 4 bases from J, with 12 bases in between. The CDR3 bases are TGTGCCAGCAGTTACTCTTCGCAGAGGGCAGAGACCCAGTACTTC. It yields the protein CASSYSSQRAETQYF.

DNA of the CDR3: TGTGCCAGCAGGAGGGACAACATGAACACTGAAGCTTTCTTT. Translation gives CASRRDNMNTEAFF. The chain joins TRBV6-5 to TRBJ1-1; a weak D match, TRBD1 (6 bases). Germline loops: CDR1 MNHEY, CDR2 SVGAGI. V lost 6 bases and J 0 bases, leaving 11 bases between the germline ends. The CDR3 length is 14 residues.

This clone was seen a few times. The V gene is TRBV2, the J gene TRBJ2-7; D is uncertain. Trimming left V 2 bases short and J 0 bases short, with 11 bases between. CDR3 length equals 15 residues. Germline V gene lookup returns CDR1 SNHLY and CDR2 FYNNEI. This CDR3 reads CASSEISVISYEQYF. The CDR3 DNA is TGTGCCAGCAGTGAAATATCGGTGATCTCCTACGAGCAGTACTTC.

This chain connects TRBV19 to TRBJ1-2, with 8 bases identical to TRBD1. The CDR3 loop spans 18 amino acids. V shed 5 bases and J 1 base; nucleotides not matched to a gene: 15. The germline CDR1 and CDR2 sequences are LNHDA and SQIVND (reference sequence). CDR3 region: CASSQTPDRARFNYGYTF. CDR3 in DNA: TGTGCCAGTAGTCAGACCCCGGACAGGGCTCGGTTTAACTATGGCTACACCTTC.

The rearrangement links TRBV10-2 to TRBJ1-5; D not resolved. Germline CDR1 and CDR2: WSHSY and SAAADI. The ends were cut back, 3 bases at V and 7 bases at J, with 7 bases in the middle. The CDR3 extends over 12 amino acids. The CDR3 region has the DNA TGCGCCAGCAGTGAATCCCTCCAGCCCCAGCATTTT. It encodes CASSESLQPQHF.

The V and J genes are TRBV5-6 and TRBJ1-4, with D possibly matching TRBD1 (6 bases). V was clipped by 6 bases and J by 5 bases, with 17 bases between them. The germline V gene encodes CDR1 SGHDT and CDR2 YYEEEE. The CDR3 contains 15 residues. Here the CDR3 reads CASTVYYRANEKLFF. DNA of the CDR3: TGTGCCAGCACCGTCTATTACAGGGCCAATGAAAAACTGTTTTTT.

The chain recombines TRBV15 with TRBJ1-5, with 7 nucleotides matching TRBD1. The CDR3 runs 15 residues. Germline values: CDR1 LNHNV, CDR2 YYDKDF (reference sequence). Germline trimming cut 4 bases from V and 6 bases from J; bases unmatched to any gene: 9. This CDR3 is CATSTGGQLLQPQHF. DNA for the CDR3: TGTGCCACCAGCACAGGGGGGCAGCTTCTTCAGCCCCAGCATTTT.

The chain recombines TRBV3-1 (or the pseudogene TRBV3-2) with TRBJ1-1, with TRBD1 matching over 8 bases. The trim removed 5 bases at V and 4 bases at J, leaving 9 bases unmatched. The germline V gene has CDR1 LGHDT and CDR2 YNNKEL (reference sequence). The CDR3 spans 15 residues. CDR3 DNA sequence: TGTGCCAGCAGCTACCAGGGGGCTGGGGGCACTGAAGCTTTCTTT. Translated, it gives CASSYQGAGGTEAFF.

This chain's CDR3 is CASSPRTGGDGYTF. CDR3 nucleotides: TGTGCCAGCAGCCCCAGGACAGGGGGGGATGGCTACACCTTC. The chain joins TRBV3-1 (or the pseudogene TRBV3-2) to TRBJ1-2, with 10 bases identical to TRBD1. The CDR3 contains 14 residues. CDR1 LGHDT and CDR2 YNNKEL come from the germline V gene (reference sequence). V lost 4 bases to trimming and J lost 6 bases; unmatched junction nucleotides: 5.

This chain uses TRBV6-5 with TRBJ2-2; 8 bases map to TRBD1. Germline assignment: CDR1 MNHEY and CDR2 SVGAGI. The CDR3 consists of 14 residues. Trimming cost V 7 bases and J 5 bases; bases outside gene matches: 6. CDR3: CASNARGRTGELFF. CDR3 DNA sequence: TGTGCCAGCAATGCCAGGGGGCGAACCGGGGAGCTGTTTTTT.

The chain is built from TRBV30 and TRBJ2-1; TRBD1 is a possible D gene (6 bases). Trimming took 4 bases from V and 4 from J, leaving 11 bases between them. Germline assignment: CDR1 GTSNPN and CDR2 SVGIG (reference sequence). The CDR3 is made up of 13 amino acids. The DNA of the CDR3 is TGTGCCTGGACCCAGGGGCTTTACAATGAGCAGTTCTTC. This encodes CAWTQGLYNEQFF.

There are a few counts of this clone. The rearrangement joins TRBV3-1 (or the pseudogene TRBV3-2) to TRBJ1-1; D is possibly TRBD1 (6 bases). This CDR3 contains 14 residues. V was trimmed by 1 base and J by 8 bases, leaving 14 bases between them. Per the germline V gene, CDR1 is LGHDT and CDR2 is YNNKEL (reference sequence). Here the CDR3 DNA reads TGTGCCAGCAGCCAAGCAGGGGAGGGGTCAGAAGCTTTCTTT. Amino acids: CASSQAGEGSEAFF.

The rearrangement joins TRBV7-2 to TRBJ1-6; tentative D call: TRBD1 (5 bases). The CDR3 is made up of 15 amino acids. Trimming pared 0 bases from V and 7 bases from J, leaving 10 bases between. CDR1 SGHTA and CDR2 FQGNSA come from the germline V gene. CDR3 region: CASSLARAGNSPLHF. CDR3 DNA sequence: TGTGCCAGCAGCTTAGCCAGGGCGGGGAATTCACCCCTCCACTTT.

The sample holds one count of this clone. The gene calls are TRBV5-1 and TRBJ1-1, with 7 nucleotides matching TRBD1. The CDR3 length is 15 residues. Trimming cost V 3 bases and J 5 bases; bases outside gene matches: 10. Germline assignment: CDR1 SGHRS and CDR2 YFSETQ. The CDR3 spells CASSYGTARGTEAFF. CDR3 nucleotides: TGCGCCAGCAGCTACGGGACAGCCCGAGGGACTGAAGCTTTCTTT.

This chain uses TRBV7-2 with TRBJ1-2; D possibly corresponds to TRBD1 (5 bases). The germline V gene encodes CDR1 SGHTA and CDR2 FQGNSA. With 1 base removed from V and 3 bases from J, the gap between germline ends came to 12 bases. This CDR3 spans 15 amino acids. CDR3 coding DNA: TGTGCCAGCAGCTTAGGATATCAGGGCGACTATGGCTACACCTTC. The encoded protein is CASSLGYQGDYGYTF.

This sequence joins TRBV4-1 and TRBJ1-1, with no clear D. Germline assignment: CDR1 MGHRA and CDR2 YSYEKL. V was trimmed by 1 base and J by 1 base, leaving 4 bases between them. This CDR3 spans 13 amino acids. CDR3 protein: CASSQAQNTEAFF. CDR3 bases: TGCGCCAGCAGCCAAGCCCAGAACACTGAAGCTTTCTTT.

This sequence joins TRBV28 and TRBJ2-7; TRBD1 matches 7 bases. V lost 7 bases, J lost 1 base, and 4 bases stayed unmatched. The CDR3 runs to 13 residues. Per germline, CDR1 MDHEN and CDR2 SYDVKM. CDR3 in DNA: TGTGCCAGCATTGACAGGGTTTCCTACGAGCAGTACTTC. Translation: CASIDRVSYEQYF.

V is TRBV4-1 and J is TRBJ1-6, with 7 positions matching TRBD1. The CDR3 covers 15 residues. The germline CDR1 and CDR2 sequences are MGHRA and YSYEKL. V lost 1 base and J lost 10; bases outside the gene matches: 7. The CDR3 here is CASSQATGEESPLHF. DNA of the CDR3: TGCGCCAGCAGCCAAGCTACAGGGGAAGAATCACCCCTCCACTTT.

The chain combines TRBV28 with TRBJ1-4, with unresolved D. The CDR3 sequence is 16 residues long. Germline V lookup: CDR1 MDHEN, CDR2 SYDVKM. Trimming stripped 3 bases from V and 0 bases from J, with 11 bases between. CDR3 region: CASSFPPGPTNEKLFF. CDR3 nucleotide sequence: TGTGCCAGCAGTTTCCCGCCAGGCCCAACTAATGAAAAACTGTTTTTT.

The chain carries TRBV3-1 (or the pseudogene TRBV3-2) and TRBJ2-3; 9 nucleotides line up with TRBD1. Germline CDR1 is LGHDT and CDR2 is YNNKEL (reference sequence). V dropped 7 bases and J dropped 4; count of bases not matched to a gene: 15. The CDR3 covers 17 residues. DNA for the CDR3: TGTGCCAGCAATCCCACCACGGGACAGGGTCTAGCAGATACGCAGTATTTT. It translates to CASNPTTGQGLADTQYF.

This chain links TRBV7-6 with TRBJ1-6, with TRBD1 matching 7 bases. Per germline, CDR1 SGHVS and CDR2 FNYEAQ. Trimming at V came to 5 bases and at J to 7 bases, leaving 8 bases not matched to a gene. The CDR3 is 15 amino acids. This chain's CDR3 is CASSPGDRDNSPLHF. In DNA, the CDR3 is TGTGCCAGCAGCCCAGGGGACAGAGACAATTCACCCCTCCACTTT.

The chain couples TRBV5-4 to TRBJ1-2; 9 positions match TRBD1. CDR1 is SGHNT and CDR2 is YYREEE in the germline V gene (reference sequence). CDR3 length equals 16 residues. The trim removed 7 bases at V and 2 bases at J, leaving 12 bases unmatched. CDR3 sequence reads: CASGGTGSQRNYGYTF. The CDR3 bases are TGTGCCAGCGGAGGGACAGGGTCACAACGAAACTATGGCTACACCTTC.

This clone was counted a single time. The chain recombines TRBV18 with TRBJ1-1; D may be TRBD1 (5 bases). Trimming removed 6 bases at V and 3 bases at J, with 11 bases between. The CDR3 contains 13 residues. Looked up from germline, CDR1 is KGHSH and CDR2 is LQKENI. The CDR3 protein is CASSPGPDTEAFF. CDR3 DNA: TGTGCCAGCTCCCCAGGGCCGGACACTGAAGCTTTCTTT.

This chain links TRBV5-1 with TRBJ1-3; D is unclear. V was trimmed by 4 bases and J by 0 bases, leaving 11 bases between them. The CDR3 extends over 15 amino acids. Germline V gene data show CDR1 as SGHRS and CDR2 as YFSETQ. CDR3 sequence: CASSDTTISGNTIYF. DNA for the CDR3: TGCGCCAGCAGCGATACAACGATCTCTGGAAACACCATATATTTT.

The chain recombines TRBV11-2 with TRBJ2-2; TRBD2 aligns across 8 bases. The V gene's germline CDR1 is SGHAT and CDR2 FQNNGV. The CDR3 sequence is 15 residues long. V lost 4 bases and J lost 10; bases outside the gene matches: 11. The CDR3 nucleotides are TGTGCCAGCAGCTCCGGGGGGGCAGGGAATGCGGAGCTGTTTTTT. Its translation: CASSSGGAGNAELFF.

The V and J genes are TRBV9 and TRBJ1-6, with D possibly matching TRBD1 (5 bases). Per the germline V gene, CDR1 is SGDLS and CDR2 is YYNGEE. This CDR3 spans 15 amino acids. The ends were cut back, 4 bases at V and 0 bases at J, with 8 bases in the middle. CDR3 loop: CASSRQNSYNSPLHF. The CDR3 region has the DNA TGTGCCAGCAGCCGACAGAACTCCTATAATTCACCCCTCCACTTT.